The rows below give T cell receptor beta chains drawn from one sample of a study of metastatic and nonmetastatic thyroid tumors. TCRdb re-analyzed the PCR reads using MiXCR. The sample carries approximately 44,000 clones, 20% to 25% recorded once. The sample taken for sequencing was tumor tissue. These receptors were taken from a female donor with papillary thyroid cancer or a benign thyroid nodule (not recorded which). Some clones in this sample may be carry-over from other donors' samples. The CDR3 runs from the conserved cysteine through the conserved F or W. A clone size is listed for some rows: how often the clone was seen (once, few, many), or a class if it is expanded.

v_gene,abundance,j_gene,CDR3aa
TRBV4-1,many,TRBJ2-1,CASSQGGGGREDHTGQFF
TRBV7-2,many,TRBJ2-6,CASSLVRSRLTF
TRBV9,-,TRBJ2-5,CASSVAGDPPETQYF
TRBV15,-,TRBJ2-1,CATSRARQGQFF
TRBV5-1,-,TRBJ1-4,CASREGQPTNEKLFF
TRBV3-1,-,TRBJ1-6,CASSRGTDRDYNSPLHF
TRBV6-2/TRBV6-3,medium-sized,TRBJ2-3,CASRSGQPTDTQYF
TRBV20-1,-,TRBJ2-2,CSARLAGRDTGELFF
TRBV6-1,many,TRBJ1-4,CASSEASGNEKLFF
TRBV13,many,TRBJ2-7,CASRNAKGGSYEQYF
TRBV4-3,-,TRBJ2-7,CASSQGRQNYEQYF
TRBV12-3/TRBV12-4,many,TRBJ1-2,CASSSHHGQPDGGGYTF
TRBV6-5,many,TRBJ2-3,CASSYQGFSTDTQYF
TRBV6-2/TRBV6-3,-,TRBJ2-3,CASSPRIRPSGRAFDTQYF
TRBV6-2/TRBV6-3,-,TRBJ2-5,CASSYTSGYQETQYF
TRBV6-1,few,TRBJ2-5,CASRATRQETQYF
TRBV29-1,many,TRBJ2-7,CSVGIGTSSYEQYF